The entry below gives a single TCR beta chain sequence along with its context. Its cognate antigen is unknown. This sample was included in a study of Ad26.COV2.S vaccination and SARS-CoV-2 variants. Study outcomes and limitations: Those who received the vaccine showed greater spike-specific TCR breadth than those given placebo. After vaccination, substantial breadth of spike-specific CD8+ and CD4+ responses was reported. Vaccine and placebo groups showed comparable non-spike TCR breadth. An underestimation of total T cell responses may have resulted from the TCR breadth and depth analyses.

Germline-derived CDR1 and CDR2 are MNHNY and SVGAGI (reference sequence). V was pared by 6 bases and J by 4 bases, with 15 bases between. The CDR3 covers 14 residues. The method was immunoSEQ multiplex PCR; TCRdb's version includes in-frame clones alone and lacks a portion of them. The data contain 180,000 or so clones, around 90% of them singletons. This chain links TRBV6-6 with TRBJ1-2; weak D call: TRBD1 (6 bases). The source is a human donor who had recovered from COVID-19. The sequencing used peripheral blood, collected after recovery from COVID-19. CDR3 nucleotide sequence: TGTGCCAGCAGGCCTACAGGGTACCTCTATGGCTACACCTTC. Its translation: CASRPTGYLYGYTF.